This passage covers 19 T cell receptor beta chains from one sample sequenced in a study of T cells in Graves' hyperthyroidism and ophthalmopathy. Researchers amplified the TCR beta CDR3 regions from RNA transcripts. An initial round of RT-PCR targeting the TCR CDR3 relied on the HTBI primer set. TCRdb recomputed calls from the multiplex PCR reads with MiXCR, one row per CDR3 protein. The sample holds over 300,000 distinct CDR3 sequences, around 14% seen once. The sequenced sample was blood. These receptors were obtained from a woman aged 55-69 years with Graves' hyperthyroidism.

This chain connects TRBV4-2 to TRBJ2-1, with D maybe TRBD2 (6 bases). The V gene's germline CDR1 is LGHNA and CDR2 YNFKEQ. V lost 0 bases and J lost 7, with 16 bases in between. CDR3 length: 16 residues. CDR3 nucleotides: TGTGCCAGCAGCCAAGATACGGGGAGAGGAGGGAATGAGCAGTTCTTC. Translation gives CASSQDTGRGGNEQFF.

The V gene is TRBV20-1, the J gene TRBJ1-3; no clear D. The CDR3 is made up of 14 amino acids. With 6 bases removed from V and 1 base from J, the gap between germline ends came to 13 bases. Germline V CDR1 and CDR2: DFQATT, SNEGSKA (reference sequence). CDR3 residues: CSAQNMISGNTIYF. The CDR3 bases are TGCAGTGCCCAAAACATGATTTCTGGAAACACCATATATTTT.

The chain combines TRBV12-3 or TRBV12-4 with TRBJ1-2; TRBD1 is a possible D gene (5 bases). Trimming took off 1 base at V and 4 bases at J, with 10 bases between the two ends. There are 14 residues in the CDR3. As DNA, the CDR3 is TGTGCCAGCAGTTTAGAGGGGTTGCGCTATGGCTACACCTTC. It specifies CASSLEGLRYGYTF.

Many counts were recorded for this clonotype. This chain connects TRBV12-3 or TRBV12-4 to TRBJ2-7; no firm D call. V lost 5 bases and J 5 bases, leaving 19 bases between the germline ends. The CDR3 spans 15 residues. The chain's CDR3 is CASSPVVEFNDEQYF. DNA of the CDR3: TGTGCCAGCAGTCCCGTGGTAGAGTTCAACGACGAGCAGTACTTC.

The V gene is TRBV10-3, the J gene TRBJ2-3, with D unresolved. The CDR3 is 12 amino acids. V was cut by 0 bases and J by 6 bases, with 4 bases left in between. Germline CDR1 reads ENHRY; CDR2 reads SYGVKD. The CDR3 spells CAISESVDTQYF. DNA for the CDR3: TGTGCCATCAGTGAGTCGGTGGATACGCAGTATTTT.

This clonotype has ten or more counts. V gene TRBV20-1 combines with J gene TRBJ1-5, with 9 bases aligning to TRBD1. This CDR3 is 15 amino acids long. V gave up 4 bases and J gave up 7 bases; unmatched junction bases: 11. The V gene's germline CDR1 is DFQATT and CDR2 SNEGSKA (reference sequence). The CDR3 loop reads CSATLGTGNGQPQHF. CDR3 bases: TGCAGTGCTACCTTAGGGACAGGGAATGGGCAGCCCCAGCATTTT.

This chain joins TRBV6-2 or TRBV6-3 and TRBJ2-1; possible D gene TRBD2, 6 bases. Between the trimmed V and J ends, which lost 2 bases and 8 bases, there was a span of 19 bases. Germline lookup yields CDR1 MNHEY and CDR2 SVGEGT. CDR3 length: 16 amino acids. CDR3 coding DNA: TGTGCCAGCAGTTACGGGATTAGCGGCCTTAGGGATGAGCAGTTCTTC. Its translation: CASSYGISGLRDEQFF.

This clonotype was seen more than once but under ten times. V is TRBV20-1 and J is TRBJ2-1; D is perhaps TRBD1 (5 bases). This CDR3 spans 13 amino acids. The germline CDR1 and CDR2 sequences are DFQATT and SNEGSKA (reference sequence). V was clipped by 2 bases and J by 2 bases, with 7 bases between them. In DNA, the CDR3 is TGCAGTGCTAGAATAGGGGCCTACAATGAGCAGTTCTTC. Its protein product is CSARIGAYNEQFF.

This clonotype was detected many times. J is TRBJ1-1 and V is TRBV18, with a possible D match to TRBD1 (6 bases). Trimming left V 0 bases short and J 2 bases short, with 10 bases between. Germline values: CDR1 KGHSH, CDR2 LQKENI. CDR3 length: 15 residues. The CDR3 region has the DNA TGTGCCAGCTCACCACCGACAGGCATAAACACTGAAGCTTTCTTT. Its protein product is CASSPPTGINTEAFF.

With respect to this clonotype: A read error may account for a junction end that differs from germline. V is TRBV27 and J is TRBJ2-7; 9 bases agree with TRBD1. The CDR3 runs to 14 residues. Germline V CDR1 and CDR2: MNHEY, SMNVEV (reference sequence). CDR3 coding DNA: TGTGCCAGCAGCTGGGGACAGGGCTCCCACGAGCAGTACTTC. This codes for CASSWGQGSHEQYF.

The sample holds a few counts of this clonotype. V gene TRBV10-2 combines with J gene TRBJ2-3, with a possible D match to TRBD2 (6 bases). The V and J ends lost 6 bases and 3 bases respectively, with 10 bases between them. Germline V lookup: CDR1 WSHSY, CDR2 SAAADI. The CDR3 extends over 13 amino acids. The CDR3 loop is CASRKGGTDTQYF. The CDR3 nucleotides are TGCGCCAGCAGGAAGGGAGGAACAGATACGCAGTATTTT.

This clonotype was seen at least ten times. This sequence joins TRBV5-1 and TRBJ2-1; 7 nucleotides line up with TRBD1. J lost 10 bases, V lost 4 bases, and 17 bases had no gene match. Germline V gene lookup returns CDR1 SGHRS and CDR2 YFSETQ. The CDR3 is 16 amino acids. CDR3 in DNA: TGCGCCAGCAGCCCGGGCTTCGGGACAGCTCAGAGAGAGCAGTTCTTC. This gives the protein CASSPGFGTAQREQFF.

The V call is TRBV28, the J call TRBJ1-1; D gene uncertain. The germline V gene has CDR1 MDHEN and CDR2 SYDVKM. V dropped 4 bases and J dropped 4 bases, with 7 bases sitting between them. This CDR3 contains 12 residues. The CDR3 is CASSSPTTEAFF. The CDR3 nucleotides are TGTGCCAGCAGTTCACCCACCACTGAAGCTTTCTTT.

In its sample, this clonotype was seen many times. The chain uses TRBV11-1 and TRBJ2-7; either TRBD1 or TRBD2 may fit D (5 bases each). CDR1 is SGHAT and CDR2 is FQDESV in the germline V gene (reference sequence). The CDR3 totals 16 residues. The ends were cut back, 5 bases at V and 7 bases at J, with 24 bases in the middle. The CDR3 bases are TGTGCCAGCAGCCCTTCTCGGGACGGCGCGCGAGTGGAGCAGTACTTC. Translated: CASSPSRDGARVEQYF.

This chain links TRBV27 with TRBJ2-7, with TRBD2 matching 7 bases. The V segment lost 6 bases and the J segment 0 bases; nucleotides outside the gene matches: 11. Per the germline V gene, CDR1 is MNHEY and CDR2 is SMNVEV (reference sequence). The CDR3 totals 16 residues. The DNA of the CDR3 is TGTGCCAGCAGCCCCGCGGTGGGGAGGGCCTCCTACGAGCAGTACTTC. Protein: CASSPAVGRASYEQYF.

This clonotype occurred many times. The CDR3 DNA is TGTGCCATCAGTGAGGGACTAGCGGGAAATGAGCAGTTCTTC. Protein: CAISEGLAGNEQFF. The chain uses TRBV10-3 and TRBJ2-1, with 12 bases identical to TRBD2. Trimming at V came to 2 bases and at J to 7 bases, leaving 0 bases not matched to a gene. The CDR3 contains 14 residues. Looked up from germline, CDR1 is ENHRY and CDR2 is SYGVKD.

The chain carries TRBV5-4 and TRBJ2-1; the D gene is possibly TRBD1 (5 bases). The V end lost 6 bases, the J end lost 6 bases, and 13 bases lay between the germline ends. This CDR3 spans 13 amino acids. From germline, CDR1 is SGHNT and CDR2 YYREEE (reference sequence). DNA of the CDR3: TGTGCCAGCAACCTCCCAGGGCGCAATGAGCAGTTCTTC. Its translation is CASNLPGRNEQFF.

The chain recombines TRBV6-2 or TRBV6-3 with TRBJ2-7; TRBD2 matches at 10 bases. Trimming at V came to 2 bases and at J to 1 base, leaving 2 bases not matched to a gene. The CDR3 runs 15 residues. The germline V gene encodes CDR1 MNHEY and CDR2 SVGEGT. CDR3 DNA sequence: TGTGCCAGCAGTTACCAAGCGGGAGGGTCCTACGAGCAGTACTTC. The encoded protein is CASSYQAGGSYEQYF.

The CDR3 protein is CASSFDGRAHNEQFF. The CDR3 DNA reads as TGTGCCAGCAGTTTCGACGGGAGGGCCCACAATGAGCAGTTCTTC. This chain links TRBV28 with TRBJ2-1, with TRBD2 matching 8 bases. This CDR3 comprises 15 residues. Germline V gene data show CDR1 as MDHEN and CDR2 as SYDVKM. After removal of 3 bases from V and 5 bases from J, the junction contained 6 bases not matched to a gene.